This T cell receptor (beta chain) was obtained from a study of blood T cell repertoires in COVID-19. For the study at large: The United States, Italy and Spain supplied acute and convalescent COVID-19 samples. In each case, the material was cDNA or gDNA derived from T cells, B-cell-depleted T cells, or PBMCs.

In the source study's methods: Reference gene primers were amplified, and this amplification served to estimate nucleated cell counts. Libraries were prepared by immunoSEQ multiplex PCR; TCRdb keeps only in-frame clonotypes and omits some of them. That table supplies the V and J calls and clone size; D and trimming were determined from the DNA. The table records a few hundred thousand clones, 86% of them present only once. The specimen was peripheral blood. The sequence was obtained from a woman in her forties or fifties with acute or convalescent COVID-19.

The chain's CDR3 is CASSPRTSGSRYEQFF. CDR3 in DNA: TGCGCCAGCAGCCCCCGAACTAGCGGGAGTAGATATGAGCAGTTCTTC. The chain has TRBV4-3 and TRBJ2-1, with 11 bases lining up with TRBD2. This CDR3 has 16 residues. Per the germline V gene, CDR1 is LGHNA and CDR2 is YSLEER. Trimming removed 4 bases from V and 8 bases from J; junction bases left unmatched: 10.